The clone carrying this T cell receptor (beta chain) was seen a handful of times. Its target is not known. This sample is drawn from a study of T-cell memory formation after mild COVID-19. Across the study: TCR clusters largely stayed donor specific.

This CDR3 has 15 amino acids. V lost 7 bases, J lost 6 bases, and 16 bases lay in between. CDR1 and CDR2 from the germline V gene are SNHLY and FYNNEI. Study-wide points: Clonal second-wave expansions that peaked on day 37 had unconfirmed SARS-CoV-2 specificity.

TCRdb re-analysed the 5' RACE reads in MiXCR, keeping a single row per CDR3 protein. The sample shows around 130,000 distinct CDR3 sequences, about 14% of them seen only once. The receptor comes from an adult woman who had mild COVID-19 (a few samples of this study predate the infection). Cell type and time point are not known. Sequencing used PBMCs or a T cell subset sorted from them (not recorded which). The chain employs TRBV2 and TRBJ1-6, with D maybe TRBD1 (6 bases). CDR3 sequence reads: CASKFGQSANSPLHF. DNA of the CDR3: TGTGCCAGCAAATTTGGACAGTCGGCTAATTCACCCCTCCACTTT.